These T cell receptor beta chains were read from a single sample in a study of T cells of healthy individuals. TCRdb redid the calling of the 5' RACE reads with MiXCR, one entry per CDR3 protein. Here the sample spans approximately 50,000 distinct CDR3 sequences, approximately 15% being singletons. All receptors come from a human donor in good health. CDR3s include the opening cysteine and the closing phenylalanine or tryptophan. A D gene is named only where the DNA matches it firmly. Some rows have no size entry. The others give once, few or many, or a class for an expanded clone.

j_call v_call clone_size d_call cdr3_aa cdr3_nt
TRBJ2-7 TRBV2 many TRBD2 CASSQLAGGTYEQYF TGTGCCAGCAGTCAACTAGCGGGAGGGACCTACGAGCAGTACTTC
TRBJ1-2 TRBV7-2 . TRBD1 CASSLNPLGGHGYTF TGTGCCAGCAGCTTAAACCCACTAGGGGGCCATGGCTACACCTTC
TRBJ1-1 TRBV7-2 few . CASSLGWVRGNTEAFF TGTGCCAGCAGCTTAGGTTGGGTCAGGGGGAACACTGAAGCTTTCTTT
TRBJ2-1 TRBV7-2 many . CASSILWTVNEQFF TGTGCCAGCAGCATCCTTTGGACTGTCAATGAGCAGTTCTTC
TRBJ1-6 TRBV5-1 many TRBD1 CASSGGQALDSPLHF TGCGCCAGTTCAGGTGGACAGGCCTTGGATTCACCCCTCCACTTT
TRBJ2-5 TRBV19 . . CASSSVAGDRGF TGTGCCAGTAGTTCGGTCGCCGGTGATCGTGGCTTC
TRBJ2-1 TRBV14 many . CASSQDWRSGTNEQFF TGTGCCAGCAGCCAAGATTGGCGGTCAGGGACTAATGAGCAGTTCTTC
TRBJ2-2 TRBV4-1 few TRBD2 CASSPIAGENTGELFF TGCGCCAGCAGCCCGATAGCGGGAGAGAACACCGGGGAGCTGTTTTTT
TRBJ2-5 TRBV18 many . CASSPQARGQETQYF TGTGCCAGCTCACCCCAGGCCAGGGGACAAGAGACCCAGTACTTC
TRBJ2-3 TRBV7-2 many . CASSLSVRRFTDTQYF TGTGCCAGCAGCTTATCCGTCAGAAGGTTCACAGATACGCAGTATTTT
TRBJ2-3 TRBV12-3/TRBV12-4 . TRBD2 CASSFPSTSGRTDTQYF TGTGCCAGCAGTTTCCCCTCGACTAGCGGGAGGACAGATACGCAGTATTTT
TRBJ2-5 TRBV27 many TRBD1 CASSHRQGGETQYF TGTGCCAGCAGCCATCGACAGGGTGGAGAGACCCAGTACTTC
TRBJ2-2 TRBV5-1 many TRBD1 CASSRDSSIGELFF TGCGCCAGCAGCCGGGACAGCTCCATCGGGGAGCTGTTTTTT
TRBJ2-3 TRBV5-1 . . CASSPGRAGDTQYF TGCGCCAGCAGCCCAGGACGGGCGGGAGATACGCAGTATTTT
TRBJ1-5 TRBV12-5 many . CASGLGQWAPQHF TGTGCTAGTGGTTTGGGCCAGTGGGCGCCCCAGCATTTT
TRBJ1-2 TRBV5-4 few . CASSLVQGFLGYGYTF TGTGCCAGCAGCTTGGTTCAGGGATTTCTGGGCTATGGCTACACCTTC
TRBJ2-1 TRBV24-1 many TRBD2 CATSDKRGAWAGDEQFF TGTGCCACCAGTGACAAGCGGGGGGCCTGGGCGGGCGATGAGCAGTTCTTC
TRBJ2-2 TRBV2 few . CASSPIGDNGELFF TGTGCCAGCAGCCCTATAGGGGATAACGGGGAGCTGTTTTTT
TRBJ2-7 TRBV20-1 few TRBD2 CSARGLAGGRYEQYF TGCAGTGCTAGAGGACTAGCGGGAGGACGCTACGAGCAGTACTTC
TRBJ1-2 TRBV5-5 many . CASSLDPGYGYTF TGTGCCAGCAGCTTGGACCCGGGATATGGCTACACCTTC
TRBJ2-1 TRBV24-1 few . CATSARGGTAYNEQFF TGTGCCACCAGTGCCCGGGGCGGGACAGCCTACAATGAGCAGTTCTTC
TRBJ2-1 TRBV20-1 many TRBD2 CSAAHAGGSNNEQFF TGCAGTGCTGCCCACGCGGGGGGCTCGAACAATGAGCAGTTCTTC
TRBJ1-2 TRBV7-2 many . CASSRGRTNYGYTF TGTGCCAGCAGCCGGGGACGGACTAACTATGGCTACACCTTC
TRBJ2-2 TRBV2 few . CASRGLLNTGELFF TGTGCCAGCAGGGGACTCTTGAACACCGGGGAGCTGTTTTTT
TRBJ2-3 TRBV9 many . CASSFDLTDTQYF TGTGCCAGCAGTTTCGATTTAACAGATACGCAGTATTTT
TRBJ1-5 TRBV2 many TRBD1 CATGDRGQRYSNQPQHF TGTGCCACCGGGGACAGGGGGCAAAGATATAGCAATCAGCCCCAGCATTTT
TRBJ2-5 TRBV20-1 . TRBD1 CSASHRGTEETQYF TGCAGTGCTAGTCACAGGGGAACGGAAGAGACCCAGTACTTC
TRBJ1-3 TRBV20-1 . . CSARDPTEGNTIYF TGCAGTGCTAGAGATCCGACTGAAGGAAACACCATATATTTT
TRBJ1-1 TRBV29-1 many . CSPLQGMNTEAFF TGCAGCCCCTTACAGGGCATGAACACTGAAGCTTTCTTT
TRBJ1-1 TRBV11-2 few . CASSSIRGHTEAFF TGTGCCAGCAGCTCCATTCGTGGGCACACTGAAGCTTTCTTT
TRBJ2-7 TRBV5-1 . TRBD2 CASSLGGRAVSEQYF TGCGCCAGCAGCTTGGGCGGGAGGGCCGTGAGCGAGCAGTACTTC
TRBJ1-4 TRBV7-8 many TRBD1 CASSRDSYEKLFF TGTGCCAGCAGCCGGGACAGCTATGAAAAACTGTTTTTT
TRBJ2-7 TRBV18 few TRBD1 CASSPIKGTGTHEQYF TGTGCCAGCTCACCAATTAAGGGGACAGGGACCCACGAGCAGTACTTC